A single sample gave rise to the 14 T cell receptor beta chains below, sequenced in a study of blood T cell repertoires in COVID-19. Using immunoSEQ multiplex PCR, the repertoire was profiled, and TCRdb retains in-frame clones only, with some absent. Of about 300,000 clones in the sample, 70% to 90% are singletons; the top ten hold 4% to 5%. The sequencing sample was made of PBMCs or T cells enriched from blood (not recorded which). The receptors were gathered from a man aged 25-45 years who had recovered from COVID-19.

For the CDR3, the DNA is TGTGCCAGCAGCGCCGGACAGGGGGCAGTTCGGGCGAAATCTTACGAGCAGTACTTC. Translated, it gives CASSAGQGAVRAKSYEQYF. The chain joins TRBV21-1 to TRBJ2-7; the DNA was not used to check the table's D call, TRBD1. TRBV21-1 is a listed pseudogene. The CDR3 runs to 19 residues.

This chain uses TRBV11-2 with TRBJ1-1; D not certain. CDR3 length equals 13 residues. Germline V gene sequence: CDR1 SGHAT, CDR2 FQNNGV. The V gene lost 5 bases and the J gene lost 4 bases, with 11 bases spanning the gap. The CDR3 region is CASSLSSVTEAFF. In nucleotides, the CDR3 is TGTGCCAGCAGCCTATCTTCCGTCACTGAAGCTTTCTTT.

At least ten counts were recorded for this clone. The chain is built from TRBV30 and TRBJ1-1; tentative D call: TRBD1 (6 bases). V dropped 3 bases and J dropped 10 bases, with 18 bases sitting between them. Looked up from germline, CDR1 is GTSNPN and CDR2 is SVGIG (reference sequence). The CDR3 is 13 amino acids. CDR3: CAWSQGGGMIAFF. The CDR3 DNA is TGTGCCTGGAGCCAAGGGGGGGGGATGATAGCTTTCTTT.

V usage is TRBV28 and J usage is TRBJ2-4, with D possibly TRBD1 on 5 matching bases. Germline assignment: CDR1 MDHEN and CDR2 SYDVKM. The CDR3 spans 16 residues. V was trimmed by 5 bases and J by 0 bases, leaving 14 bases between them. CDR3 sequence (DNA): TGTGCCAGCAGTGGGGCCGACGGATTAGCCAAAAACATTCAGTACTTC. Translation gives CASSGADGLAKNIQYF.

The chain links TRBV18 to TRBJ1-1; 9 bases align to TRBD1. This CDR3 has 13 amino acids. The germline V gene has CDR1 KGHSH and CDR2 LQKENI. J gave up 5 bases and V 3 bases, and 1 base lay outside the gene matches. CDR3 nucleotides: TGTGCCAGCTCACCCGGGACAGGGACTGAAGCTTTCTTT. Protein product: CASSPGTGTEAFF.

This chain connects TRBV30 to TRBJ1-6; D unclear. Germline values: CDR1 GTSNPN, CDR2 SVGIG (reference sequence). The V gene lost 7 bases and the J gene lost 14 bases, with 18 bases spanning the gap. The CDR3 covers 12 residues. DNA of the CDR3: TGTGCCTTCTACCCCGGGAAGGGTACCCTCCACTTT. It is translated as CAFYPGKGTLHF.

The rearrangement links TRBV3-1 (or the pseudogene TRBV3-2) to TRBJ2-7; a possible D gene is TRBD2 (5 bases). The CDR3 has 13 amino acids. The germline V gene has CDR1 LGHDT and CDR2 YNNKEL (reference sequence). V lost 2 bases, J lost 5 bases, and 10 bases lay in between. The CDR3 loop is CASSQIASDEQYF. The CDR3 bases are TGTGCCAGCAGCCAAATAGCGAGCGACGAGCAGTACTTC.

This clone appeared a single time. The chain is built from TRBV28 and TRBJ1-2; tentative D call: TRBD1 (6 bases). The CDR3 runs 15 residues. V was trimmed by 3 bases and J by 4 bases, leaving 15 bases between them. The germline V gene has CDR1 MDHEN and CDR2 SYDVKM. CDR3 region: CASSFPSNRAYGYTF. The CDR3 DNA reads as TGTGCCAGCAGTTTTCCTTCGAACAGGGCCTATGGCTACACCTTC.

The rearrangement links TRBV24-1 to TRBJ1-4, with D perhaps TRBD1 (5 bases). Trimming shortened V by 8 bases and J by 7 bases, and 7 bases separated the two germline ends. This CDR3 spans 11 amino acids. The germline CDR1 and CDR2 sequences are KGHDR and SFDVKD. The CDR3: CATTGGEKLFF. The CDR3 bases are TGTGCCACCACGGGGGGTGAAAAACTGTTTTTT.

The J gene is TRBJ2-1, the V gene TRBV27; 7 bases match TRBD2. Germline V CDR1 and CDR2: MNHEY, SMNVEV (reference sequence). J gave up 8 bases and V 3 bases, and 10 bases lay outside the gene matches. CDR3 size: 15 residues. Here the CDR3 reads CASSFLAGAYDEQFF. The CDR3, as DNA: TGTGCCAGCAGTTTCCTTGCGGGAGCTTACGATGAGCAGTTCTTC.

The genes are TRBV18 and TRBJ2-5; 7 positions match TRBD2. The ends lost 6 bases at V and 3 bases at J; junction bases unmatched: 4. Per the germline V gene, CDR1 is KGHSH and CDR2 is LQKENI. The CDR3 is 13 amino acids. The CDR3 sequence: CASSTGLKETQYF. CDR3 in DNA: TGTGCCAGCTCGACGGGACTAAAAGAGACCCAGTACTTC.

The V gene is TRBV4-1, the J gene TRBJ1-1; weak D call: TRBD1 (5 bases). Trimming removed 0 bases at V and 5 bases at J, with 7 bases between. There are 13 residues in the CDR3. CDR1 and CDR2 from the germline V gene are MGHRA and YSYEKL. The DNA of the CDR3 is TGCGCCAGCAGCCAAGACGGGGGAACTGAAGCTTTCTTT. This translates into CASSQDGGTEAFF.

The rearrangement links TRBV7-2 to TRBJ2-4; possibly TRBD1 for D (5 bases). The CDR3 length is 14 residues. V was shortened by 5 bases and J by 4 bases, with 12 bases between the two germline ends. Germline loops: CDR1 SGHTA, CDR2 FQGNSA. The CDR3 DNA reads TGTGCCAGCAGCCCGTACGACAGAAAAAACATTCAGTACTTC. Its translation: CASSPYDRKNIQYF.

The chain carries TRBV11-2 and TRBJ2-6; D gene unclear. This CDR3 region has 19 residues. The germline V and J ends were trimmed by 0 bases and 0 bases, with 15 bases remaining between them. Germline CDR1 and CDR2: SGHAT and FQNNGV. For the CDR3, the DNA is TGTGCCAGCAGCTTAGAGGCCTCCTACTACACCTCTGGGGCCAACGTCCTGACTTTC. As protein: CASSLEASYYTSGANVLTF.